This T cell receptor (beta chain) stems from a study of CD8 T cells in ankylosing spondylitis. Making the TCR beta libraries involved quantitative 5'-RACE with molecular barcodes. TCRdb reprocessed the 5' RACE reads via MiXCR and lists one record per CDR3 protein. The sample includes some 840,000 distinct CDR3 sequences, about an eighth of them seen just once. The CDR3 is 15 residues long. Trimming removed 3 bases at V and 3 bases at J, with 14 bases between. From germline, CDR1 is DFQATT and CDR2 SNEGSKA (reference sequence). This clonotype was found many times. Its antigen remains unknown. Findings and caveats of the study: Matched synovial fluid from ankylosing spondylitis patients was reported to be enriched for disease-linked clones. Existing reports had already noted some motif variants in reactive arthritis synovial fluid and blood. Disease-linked clones bore a CD8+ phenotype, appearing relatively rarely in peripheral blood. A TCR beta motif made of fewer than ten highly homologous variants seemed typical of ankylosing spondylitis blood.

The V call is TRBV20-1, the J call TRBJ2-2; D tentatively fits TRBD1 or TRBD2 (6 bases each). Source material: blood, either unsorted or a sorted T cell fraction (not recorded which). This TCR was recovered from a male donor with ankylosing spondylitis. CDR3 DNA sequence: TGCAGTGCTAGCTGGGGGGCTAGGGACACCGGGGAGCTGTTTTTT. Its translation is CSASWGARDTGELFF.